Listed below are T cell receptor beta chains from one sample, sequenced in a study of blood T cell repertoires in COVID-19. Clones were sequenced by immunoSEQ multiplex PCR, and TCRdb holds only the in-frame ones, with some missing. This sample has roughly 340,000 clones, with roughly nine tenths found just once. The sample was peripheral blood. These receptors were collected from a young woman with COVID-19, enrolled during active disease. The CDR3 runs from the conserved cysteine through the conserved F or W. Each record gives: J gene, clone size, D gene, V gene, CDR3 protein, CDR3 DNA. D genes are given only for firm matches. Only part of the rows carry a size: once, few, many, or a class if the clone is expanded.

TRBJ2-2,-,-,TRBV3-1/TRBV3-2,CASSQGGGTGELFF,TGTGCCAGCAGCCAAGGTGGGGGGACCGGGGAGCTGTTTTTT
TRBJ2-1,-,-,TRBV9,CASSVAIYNEQFF,TGTGCCAGCAGCGTAGCCATTTACAATGAGCAGTTCTTC
TRBJ1-1,-,TRBD1,TRBV30,CAWRGQGFTEAFF,TGTGCCTGGAGGGGACAGGGATTCACTGAAGCTTTCTTT
TRBJ1-2,once,-,TRBV6-2/TRBV6-3,CASSTGESGYGYTF,TGTGCCAGCAGTACGGGGGAAAGCGGCTATGGCTACACCTTC
TRBJ1-2,-,TRBD1,TRBV28,CASSWNRGEWYGYTF,TGTGCCAGCAGTTGGAACAGGGGGGAGTGGTATGGCTACACCTTC
TRBJ2-3,-,-,TRBV7-2,CASSRDFSTDTQYF,TGTGCCAGCAGCCGGGACTTTAGCACAGATACGCAGTATTTT
TRBJ1-2,-,TRBD1,TRBV28,CASSSQPGTGGGYTF,TGTGCCAGCAGTTCCCAACCCGGGACAGGTGGTGGCTACACCTTC
TRBJ1-1,-,-,TRBV4-2,CASSSEGEDTEAFF,TGTGCCAGCAGCTCCGAGGGAGAGGACACTGAAGCTTTCTTT
TRBJ1-6,-,TRBD1,TRBV2,CASSGTGLLHF,TGTGCCAGCAGTGGGACAGGACTCCTCCACTTT
TRBJ2-1,few,-,TRBV2,CASSEGLVFGNEQFF,TGTGCCAGCAGTGAAGGTCTAGTATTCGGAAATGAGCAGTTCTTC
TRBJ2-1,-,TRBD1,TRBV27,CASSSPTGSSYNEQFF,TGTGCCAGCAGTTCCCCGACAGGGAGCTCCTACAATGAGCAGTTCTTC
TRBJ2-1,-,TRBD1,TRBV11-3,CASSPGTAITNEQFF,TGTGCCAGCAGCCCCGGGACAGCGATTACAAATGAGCAGTTCTTC
TRBJ1-2,-,-,TRBV21-1,CASSKKMGGTGVNYGYTF,TGTGCCAGCAGCAAAAAGATGGGGGGGACAGGGGTAAACTATGGCTACACCTTC
TRBJ1-5,few,-,TRBV10-3,CAISERGGQPQHF,TGTGCCATCAGTGAGCGGGGAGGGCAGCCCCAGCATTTT
TRBJ2-3,-,TRBD2,TRBV11-2,CASSLDRLAANTQYF,TGTGCCAGCAGCTTAGATCGGCTAGCGGCTAATACGCAGTATTTT
TRBJ1-1,once,-,TRBV4-3,CASSSKGGQVGNTEAFF,TGCGCCAGCAGCTCAAAGGGGGGGCAGGTGGGGAACACTGAAGCTTTCTTT